The subject of this entry is one T cell receptor beta chain. This clonotype was found a few times. This receptor's antigen is unknown. Base-call qualities are not available, and no considerably larger clone is one nucleotide away. Sequences DFQATT (CDR1) and SNEGSKA (CDR2) are obtained from the germline V gene (reference sequence). Inclusive of the bounding cysteine and phenylalanine, the CDR3 is 12 residues long. The entry retains the CDR3 DNA only, 36 bases that are in frame from base 1. Deletion took 6 bases off V and 7 bases off J, with a span of 13 bases between the germline ends. PBMCs were isolated by Ficoll-Paque density gradient centrifugation. This record belongs to a study of T-cell memory formation after mild COVID-19 (dated by TCRdb to about 2021). For the study in its entirety: TCR sequence clusters from the two donors were found to be largely donor specific. Longitudinal TCRalpha and TCRbeta repertoire sequencing tracked T-cell clones expanding and contracting after mild COVID-19 in a couple of donors. Two young, previously healthy adult volunteers made up the cohort, one male and one female.

The sequencing machine was an Illumina NovaSeq 6000. cDNA libraries for TCRalpha and TCRbeta were prepared by 5'RACE using constant-segment primers, with sample barcodes and unique molecular identifiers added. RNA was extracted from every sample with Trizol reagent. The libraries were amplified in two PCR steps, and the second step added a second sample barcode and Illumina TruSeq adapters. Libraries were sequenced on an Illumina NovaSeq with 2 x 150 bp paired-end reads. Per the source publication's procedure: The reads were demultiplexed and collapsed into UMI-guided consensus sequences using migec v1.2.7. Using mixcr v2.1.11, UMI consensuses were aligned to TRA and TRB V and J templates and then assembled into clonotypes. A clonotype was counted as expanded or contracted only if both edgeR and NoisET called the change significant, with noise models trained on biological replicates. edgeR calls used a false discovery rate-adjusted p below 0.01 and a log2 fold-change threshold of 1. As an exploratory analysis of dynamics, max-normalized trajectories of the 1000 most abundant clonotypes were examined by PCA with hierarchical clustering. The CD4 or CD8 phenotype of responding clones was assigned using the separately sequenced CD4+ and CD8+ repertoires. TCRdb passed the public sequencing reads through fastp at Q25 and MiXCR, retaining productive beta sequences. Merged by CDR3 protein, the rows form single entries marked with the most common genes and DNA. TCRdb's processing, not the study's, gives the V and J calls here. In all, the sample holds around 150,000 distinct CDR3 sequences, and 31% of those were seen once. Jointly, the top ten make up approximately 12% of the sample.

The research as a whole found: Contracting CD4+ clones turned up mainly in the CM and EM memory subsets, whereas EMRA was where CD8+ clones were enriched. Some responding clones were detected in pre-infection memory, suggesting pre-existing cross-reactive memory T cells joined the SARS-CoV-2 response. SARS-CoV-2 specificity of the second-wave clones peaking on day 37 was not confirmed. Only a couple of mild cases were covered by the study, and larger cohorts that include severe cases with pre-infection samples were considered necessary. Clones contracting from day 15 to 85 had balanced CD4/CD8 phenotypes, while a second wave expanding from day 15 to 37 was biased towards CD4+.

The receptor chain draws on TRBV20-1 and TRBJ2-1, with a weak D call of TRBD1 (5 bases match). The sample taken for sequencing was PBMCs or a T cell subset sorted from them (not recorded which). The receptor comes from an adult woman who had mild COVID-19 (a few samples of this study predate the infection). The sample titles of this study are shuffled in the database, so cell type and time point are left out; the donor was told from shared clones. CDR3 loop: CSATIQANEQFF. At the DNA level, the sequence is TGCAGTGCAACGATACAGGCAAATGAGCAGTTCTTC.